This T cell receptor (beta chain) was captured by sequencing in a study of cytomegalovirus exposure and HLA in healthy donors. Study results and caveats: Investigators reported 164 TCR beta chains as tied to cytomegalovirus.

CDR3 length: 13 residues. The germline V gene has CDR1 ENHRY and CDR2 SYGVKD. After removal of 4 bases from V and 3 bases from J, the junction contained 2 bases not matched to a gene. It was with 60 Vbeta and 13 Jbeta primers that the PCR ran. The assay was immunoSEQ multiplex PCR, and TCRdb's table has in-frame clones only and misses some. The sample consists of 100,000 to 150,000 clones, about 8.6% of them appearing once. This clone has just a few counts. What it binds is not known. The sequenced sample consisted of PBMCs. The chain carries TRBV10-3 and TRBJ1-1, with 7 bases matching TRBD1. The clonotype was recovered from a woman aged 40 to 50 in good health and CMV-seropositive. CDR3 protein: CAISGQGHTEAFF. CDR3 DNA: TGTGCCATCAGTGGACAGGGACACACTGAAGCTTTCTTT.